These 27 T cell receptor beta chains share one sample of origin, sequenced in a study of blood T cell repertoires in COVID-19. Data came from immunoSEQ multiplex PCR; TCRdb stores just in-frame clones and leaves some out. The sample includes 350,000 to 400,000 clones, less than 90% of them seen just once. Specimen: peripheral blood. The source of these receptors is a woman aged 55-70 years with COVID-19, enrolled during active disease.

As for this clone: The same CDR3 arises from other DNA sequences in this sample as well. The CDR3, as DNA: TGTGCCAGCAGCTTACAGGGGTCGAACACTGAAGCTTTCTTT. It is translated as CASSLQGSNTEAFF. The chain couples TRBV7-9 to TRBJ1-1, with D possibly TRBD1 on 6 matching bases. V was clipped by 2 bases and J by 1 base, with 8 bases between them. CDR1 and CDR2 (germline): SEHNR, FQNEAQ (reference sequence). The CDR3 contains 14 residues.

In nucleotides, the CDR3 is TGTGCCAGCAGCCCCCCCGGCGGGGGGGCCGCAGATACGCAGTATTTT. It encodes CASSPPGGGAADTQYF. J is TRBJ2-3 and V is TRBV7-2; 9 nucleotides line up with TRBD2. Germline V gene lookup returns CDR1 SGHTA and CDR2 FQGNSA. CDR3 length: 16 residues. With V trimmed by 5 bases and J by 4 bases, 10 bases remained unmatched.

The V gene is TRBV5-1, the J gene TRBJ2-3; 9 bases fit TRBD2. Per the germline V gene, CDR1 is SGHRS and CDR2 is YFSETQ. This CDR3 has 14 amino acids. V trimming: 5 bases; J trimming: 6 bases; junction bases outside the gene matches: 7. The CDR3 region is CASRSSGGSDTQYF. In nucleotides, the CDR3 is TGCGCCAGCAGGAGTAGCGGGGGCAGTGATACGCAGTATTTT.

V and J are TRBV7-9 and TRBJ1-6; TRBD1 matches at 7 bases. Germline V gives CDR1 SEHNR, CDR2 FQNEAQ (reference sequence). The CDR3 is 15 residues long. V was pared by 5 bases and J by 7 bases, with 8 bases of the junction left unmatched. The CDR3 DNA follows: TGTGCCAGCAGCGCTAGACAGGGCAACAATTCACCCCTCCACTTT. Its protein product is CASSARQGNNSPLHF.

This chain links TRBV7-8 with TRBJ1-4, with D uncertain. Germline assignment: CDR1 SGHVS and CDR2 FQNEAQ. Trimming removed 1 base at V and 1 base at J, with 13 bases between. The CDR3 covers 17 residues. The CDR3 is CASSLVWESRTNEKLFF. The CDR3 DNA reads TGTGCCAGCAGCTTAGTCTGGGAGTCTCGAACTAATGAAAAACTGTTTTTT.

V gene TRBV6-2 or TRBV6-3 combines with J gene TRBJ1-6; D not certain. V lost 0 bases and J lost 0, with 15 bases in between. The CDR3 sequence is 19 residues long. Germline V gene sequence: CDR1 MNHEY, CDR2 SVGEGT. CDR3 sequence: CASSYSSASQSSYNSPLHF. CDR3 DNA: TGTGCCAGCAGTTACTCGAGCGCGTCACAAAGCTCCTATAATTCACCCCTCCACTTT.

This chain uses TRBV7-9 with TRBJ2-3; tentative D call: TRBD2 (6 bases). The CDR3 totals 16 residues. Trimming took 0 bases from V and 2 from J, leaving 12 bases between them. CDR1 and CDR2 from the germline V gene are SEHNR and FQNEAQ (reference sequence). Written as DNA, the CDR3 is TGTGCCAGCAGCTTAGCGCTGGCGGGAAACACAGATACGCAGTATTTT. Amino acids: CASSLALAGNTDTQYF.

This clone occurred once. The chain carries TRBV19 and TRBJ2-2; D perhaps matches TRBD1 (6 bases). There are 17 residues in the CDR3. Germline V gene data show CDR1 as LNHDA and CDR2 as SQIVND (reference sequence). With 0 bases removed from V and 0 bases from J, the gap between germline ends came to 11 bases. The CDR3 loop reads CASSIDPRGTNTGELFF. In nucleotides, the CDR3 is TGTGCCAGTAGTATAGATCCCAGGGGAACGAACACCGGGGAGCTGTTTTTT.

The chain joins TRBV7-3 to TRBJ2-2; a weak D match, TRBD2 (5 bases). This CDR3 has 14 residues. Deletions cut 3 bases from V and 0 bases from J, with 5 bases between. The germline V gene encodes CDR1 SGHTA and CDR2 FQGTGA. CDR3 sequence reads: CASSFGANTGELFF. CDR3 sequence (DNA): TGTGCCAGCAGCTTCGGGGCGAACACCGGGGAGCTGTTTTTT.

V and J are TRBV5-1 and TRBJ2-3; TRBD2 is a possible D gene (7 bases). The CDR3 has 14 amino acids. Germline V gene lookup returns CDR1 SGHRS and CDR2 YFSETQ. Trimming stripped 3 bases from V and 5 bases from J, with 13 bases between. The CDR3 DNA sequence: TGCGCCAGCAGCTGGCAGGGGAGGGGAGATACGCAGTATTTT. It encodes CASSWQGRGDTQYF.

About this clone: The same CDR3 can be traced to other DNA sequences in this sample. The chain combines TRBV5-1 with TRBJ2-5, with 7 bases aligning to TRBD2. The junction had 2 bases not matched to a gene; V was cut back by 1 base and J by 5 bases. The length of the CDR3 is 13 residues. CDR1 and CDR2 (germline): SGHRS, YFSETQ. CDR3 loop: CASSLLGGETQYF. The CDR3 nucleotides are TGCGCCAGCAGCTTGCTGGGGGGGGAGACCCAGTACTTC.

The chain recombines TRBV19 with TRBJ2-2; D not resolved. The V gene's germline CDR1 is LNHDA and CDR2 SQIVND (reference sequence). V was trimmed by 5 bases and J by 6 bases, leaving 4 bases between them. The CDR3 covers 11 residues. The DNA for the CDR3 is TGTGCCAGTAGTTATGCCGGGGAGCTGTTTTTT. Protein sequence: CASSYAGELFF.

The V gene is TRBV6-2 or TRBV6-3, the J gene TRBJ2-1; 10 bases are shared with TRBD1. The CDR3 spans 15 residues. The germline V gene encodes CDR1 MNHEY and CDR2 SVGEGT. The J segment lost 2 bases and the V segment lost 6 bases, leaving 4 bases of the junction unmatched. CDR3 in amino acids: CASSHGQGAYNEQFF. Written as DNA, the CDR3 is TGTGCCAGCAGCCATGGACAGGGGGCCTACAATGAGCAGTTCTTC.

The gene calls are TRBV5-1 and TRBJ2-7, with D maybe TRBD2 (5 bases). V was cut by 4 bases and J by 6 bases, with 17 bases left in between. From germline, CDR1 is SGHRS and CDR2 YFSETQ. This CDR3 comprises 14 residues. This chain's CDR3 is CASSQTSGRVEQYF. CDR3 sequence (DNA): TGCGCCAGCAGCCAAACTAGTGGGCGGGTCGAGCAGTACTTC.

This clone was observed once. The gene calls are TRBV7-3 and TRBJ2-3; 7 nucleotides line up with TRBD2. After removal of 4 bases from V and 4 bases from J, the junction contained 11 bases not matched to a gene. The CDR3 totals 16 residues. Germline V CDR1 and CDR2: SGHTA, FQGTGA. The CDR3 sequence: CASSWGNSGWADTQYF. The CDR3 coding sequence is TGTGCCAGCAGCTGGGGGAATAGCGGGTGGGCAGATACGCAGTATTTT.

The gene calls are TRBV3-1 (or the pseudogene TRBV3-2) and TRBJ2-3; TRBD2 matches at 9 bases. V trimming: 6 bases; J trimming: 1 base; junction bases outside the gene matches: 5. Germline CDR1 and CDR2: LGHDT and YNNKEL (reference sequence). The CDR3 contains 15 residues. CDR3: CASSPAGGGTDTQYF. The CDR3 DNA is TGTGCCAGCAGTCCAGCGGGGGGAGGCACAGATACGCAGTATTTT.

CDR3 nucleotide sequence: TGCGCCAGCAGCATTGCCGGGACACCGGAGGGGGCTCGGTACTTC. Protein: CASSIAGTPEGARYF. The V and J genes are TRBV5-1 and TRBJ2-5; a possible D gene is TRBD1 (7 bases). CDR1 is SGHRS and CDR2 is YFSETQ in the germline V gene. This CDR3 spans 15 amino acids. V was shortened by 4 bases and J by 13 bases, with 26 bases between the two germline ends.

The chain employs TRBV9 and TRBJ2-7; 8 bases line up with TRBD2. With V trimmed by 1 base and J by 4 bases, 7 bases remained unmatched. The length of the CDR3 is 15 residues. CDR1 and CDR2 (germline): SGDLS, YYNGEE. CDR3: CASSVSDGGAYEQYF. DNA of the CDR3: TGTGCCAGCAGCGTATCTGACGGGGGGGCTTACGAGCAGTACTTC.

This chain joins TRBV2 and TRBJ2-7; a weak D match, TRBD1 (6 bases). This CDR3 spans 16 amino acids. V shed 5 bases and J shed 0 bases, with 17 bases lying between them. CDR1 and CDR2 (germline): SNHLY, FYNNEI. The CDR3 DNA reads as TGTGCCAGCAGTCACTCCCCGACAGGCAGCTCCTACGAGCAGTACTTC. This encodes CASSHSPTGSSYEQYF.

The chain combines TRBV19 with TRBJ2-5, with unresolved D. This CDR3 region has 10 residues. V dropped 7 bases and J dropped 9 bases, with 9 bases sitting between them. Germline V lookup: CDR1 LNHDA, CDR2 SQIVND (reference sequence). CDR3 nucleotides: TGTGCCAGTAACCTCCGGGCCCAGTACTTC. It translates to CASNLRAQYF. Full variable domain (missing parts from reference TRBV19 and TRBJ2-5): DGGITQSPKYLFRKEGQNVTLSCEQNLNHDAMYWYRQDPGQGLRLIYYSQIVNDFQKGDIAEGYSVSREKKESFPLTVTSAQKNPTAFYLCASNLRAQYFGPGTRLLVL.

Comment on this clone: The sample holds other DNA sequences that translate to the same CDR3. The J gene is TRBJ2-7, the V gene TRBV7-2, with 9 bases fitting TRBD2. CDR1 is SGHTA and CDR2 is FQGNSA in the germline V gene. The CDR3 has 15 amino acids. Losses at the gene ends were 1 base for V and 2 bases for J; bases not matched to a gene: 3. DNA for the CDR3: TGTGCCAGCAGCTTAGTTAGCGGGGGTACCTACGAGCAGTACTTC. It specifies CASSLVSGGTYEQYF. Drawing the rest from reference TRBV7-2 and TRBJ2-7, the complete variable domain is GAGVSQSPSNKVTEKGKDVELRCDPISGHTALYWYRQSLGQGLEFLIYFQGNSAPDKSGLPSDRFSAERTGGSVSTLTIQRTQQEDSAVYLCASSLVSGGTYEQYFGPGTRLTVT.

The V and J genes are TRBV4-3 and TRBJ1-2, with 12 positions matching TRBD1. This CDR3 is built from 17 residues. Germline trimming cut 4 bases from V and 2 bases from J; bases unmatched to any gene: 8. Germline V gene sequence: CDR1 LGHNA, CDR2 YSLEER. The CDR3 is CASSPGTGGQTNYGYTF. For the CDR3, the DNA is TGCGCCAGCAGCCCTGGGACAGGGGGCCAAACCAACTATGGCTACACCTTC.

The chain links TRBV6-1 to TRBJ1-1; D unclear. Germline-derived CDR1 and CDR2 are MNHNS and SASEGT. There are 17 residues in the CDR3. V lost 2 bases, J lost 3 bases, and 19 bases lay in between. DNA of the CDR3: TGTGCCAGCAGTGAATGGCCACCCACCCAATTGGACACTGAAGCTTTCTTT. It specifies CASSEWPPTQLDTEAFF.

The CDR3 loop is CASSQRAGDLTGELFF. The CDR3 DNA reads as TGCGCCAGCAGCCAGAGGGCAGGGGACCTAACCGGGGAGCTGTTTTTT. This sequence joins TRBV5-1 and TRBJ2-2, with D maybe TRBD1 (6 bases). In germline, CDR1 is SGHRS, CDR2 YFSETQ. This CDR3 spans 16 amino acids. The V end lost 4 bases, the J end lost 5 bases, and 18 bases lay between the germline ends.

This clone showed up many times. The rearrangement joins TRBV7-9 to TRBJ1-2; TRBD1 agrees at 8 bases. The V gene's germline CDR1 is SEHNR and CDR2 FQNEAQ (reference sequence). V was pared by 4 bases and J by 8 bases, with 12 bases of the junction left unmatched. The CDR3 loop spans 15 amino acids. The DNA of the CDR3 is TGTGCCAGCAGCTCGAACCCGGACAGGGAAGGGGGCTACACCTTC. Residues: CASSSNPDREGGYTF.

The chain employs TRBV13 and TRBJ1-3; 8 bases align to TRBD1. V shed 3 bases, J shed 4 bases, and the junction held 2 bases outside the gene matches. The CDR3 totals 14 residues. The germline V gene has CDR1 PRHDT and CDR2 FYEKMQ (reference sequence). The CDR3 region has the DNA TGTGCCAGCAGCTTGTCAGGGGGCGGAAACACCATATATTTT. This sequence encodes CASSLSGGGNTIYF.

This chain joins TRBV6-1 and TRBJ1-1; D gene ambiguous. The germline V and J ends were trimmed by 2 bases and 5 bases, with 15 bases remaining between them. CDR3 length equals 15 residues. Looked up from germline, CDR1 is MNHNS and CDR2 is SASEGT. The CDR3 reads CASSEIGLSGTEAFF. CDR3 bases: TGTGCCAGCAGTGAAATTGGCTTATCGGGGACTGAAGCTTTCTTT.